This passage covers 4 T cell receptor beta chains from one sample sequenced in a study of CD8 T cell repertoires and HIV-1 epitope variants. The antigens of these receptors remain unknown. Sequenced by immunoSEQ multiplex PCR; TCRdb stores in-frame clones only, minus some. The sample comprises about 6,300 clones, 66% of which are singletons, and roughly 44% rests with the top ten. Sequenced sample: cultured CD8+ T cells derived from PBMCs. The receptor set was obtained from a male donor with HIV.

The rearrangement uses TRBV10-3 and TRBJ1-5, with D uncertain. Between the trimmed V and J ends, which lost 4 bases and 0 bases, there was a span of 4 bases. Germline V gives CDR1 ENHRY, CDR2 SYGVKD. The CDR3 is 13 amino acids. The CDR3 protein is CAISVNSNQPQHF. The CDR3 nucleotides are TGTGCCATCAGTGTCAATAGCAATCAGCCCCAGCATTTT.

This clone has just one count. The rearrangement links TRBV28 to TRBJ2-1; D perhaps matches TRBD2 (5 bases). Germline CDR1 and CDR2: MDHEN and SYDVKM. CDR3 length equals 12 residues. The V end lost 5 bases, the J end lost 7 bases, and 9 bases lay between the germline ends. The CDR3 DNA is TGTGCCAGCAGTACCAGAGGGAATGAGCAGTTCTTC. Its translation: CASSTRGNEQFF.

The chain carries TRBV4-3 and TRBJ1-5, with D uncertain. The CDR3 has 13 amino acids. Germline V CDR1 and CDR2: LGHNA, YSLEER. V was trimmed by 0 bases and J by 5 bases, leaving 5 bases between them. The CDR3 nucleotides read TGCGCCAGCAGCCAAGACGTGTATCAGCCCCAGCATTTT. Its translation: CASSQDVYQPQHF.

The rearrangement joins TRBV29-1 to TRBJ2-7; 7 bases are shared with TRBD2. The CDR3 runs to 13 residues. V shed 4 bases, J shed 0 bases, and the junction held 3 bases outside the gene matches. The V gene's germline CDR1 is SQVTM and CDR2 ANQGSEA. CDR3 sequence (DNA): TGCAGCGTTGTGGGCGGGGGCTCCTACGAGCAGTACTTC. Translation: CSVVGGGSYEQYF.